What follows describes a single T cell receptor (beta chain). The target antigen is unknown. The germline gene is not matched at one end of the junction; a read error may be the cause. The source of the sample is a study of CD4 T cells in relation to SARS-CoV-2 and coronaviruses. At the level of the study: After roughly 11 days of antigen culture, PBMC TCR beta CDR3s were sequenced.

The CDR3 is made up of 13 amino acids. Sequenced by immunoSEQ multiplex PCR; TCRdb stores in-frame clones only, minus some. The table shows about 43,000 clones, with roughly 80% occurring only once. This receptor was identified in an adult with COVID-19. Material: naive CD4+ T cells from PBMCs, cultured in vitro. The subset here: naive CD4+ T cells isolated by negative enrichment. The chain links TRBV12-3 or TRBV12-4 to TRBJ1-4; 9 bases align to TRBD1. CDR3 bases: TGTGCCAGCAGTCCCCCGGGACAGGGAACGAAAAGTTTT. Amino acids: CASSPPGQGTKSF.